This T cell receptor beta chain is drawn from a study of cytotoxic CD8 clonotypes in ibrutinib-treated CLL listed by TCRdb under 2021. Notes on the research overall: In this cohort, 15 patients were treatment-naive and ten to twelve were relapsed/refractory, while approximately 18 had unmutated IGHV. Of the roughly 81 people in the trial, about 25 had longitudinal samples available. Cryopreserved peripheral blood mononuclear cells were collected at three points: before therapy, at response, and at either sustained remission or disease progression. Samples averaged about 260,000 productive templates and approximately 100,000 productive rearrangements. Samples at response were collected after a median of about 12 months of treatment, with a range of about 6 to 40 months. Responses were partial in some 24 patients and complete in 2; after median around 66 months follow-up, some 15 stayed in remission and about twelve progressed. All remission and progressive disease samples were collected while patients were still receiving ibrutinib.

On a MiSeq, deep resolution sequencing aimed for a depth between 1 in 1 million and 1 in 200,000 T cells, with each clonotype covered 10x on average. The immunoSEQ hsTCRB Kit was used to generate TCR beta libraries. The study's own analysis went as follows. ImmunoSEQ Data Assistant and ImmunoSEQ Analyzer were used for data analysis, and V, D and J genes were assigned according to IMGT definitions. Clonality, which ranges from 0 to 1, was calculated as one minus the normalized Shannon entropy of productive rearrangement frequencies. Only overrepresented clonotypes making up at least 0.05% of each patient's repertoire were included in the public clonotype analysis. Repertoires from more than ten age-matched healthy donors in immuneACCESS were used as clonality controls. TCRdb took over this immuneACCESS table, retaining in-frame rearrangements with V and J assigned. Such tables are incomplete; in checked studies, under half of the missing clones stem from an unresolved V gene, and the remainder is unexplained. Clone size and V and J calls were adopted from that table, with D and trimming inferred from the DNA. This sample holds about 76,000 clones; around four fifths were observed only once. About two fifths of the sample is taken by the ten largest.

V is cut back by 2 bases and J by 8 bases, with 6 bases in the junction unmatched. The CDR3 covers 15 residues, taking in both the cysteine and the phenylalanine. Only the CDR3 portion is preserved as DNA: 45 bases, with reading frame beginning at the first base. CDR1 and CDR2 were assigned from the germline V gene (reference sequence) as GTSNPN and SVGIG. Details on this clone: Its specific antigen is unknown. Base qualities are not at hand, and no much larger clone is one base apart.

The time point label of this sample denotes: 20 to 25 months on ibrutinib. For TCR beta library preparation, around 2.1 micrograms of genomic DNA were extracted from the cryopreserved PBMCs. Longitudinal blood samples from CLL patients on ibrutinib monotherapy were analyzed using high-throughput TCR beta sequencing. Patients were enrolled in a phase 2 open-label single-center ibrutinib monotherapy trial. Overall results and qualifications from the work: Baseline clonality exceeded that of age-matched healthy donors and correlated strongly with circulating CD8+ T-cell counts. Sampling times were not matched between sustained-remission and progressing patients, and lymph node repertoires were not studied. Public clonotypes were found to be uncommon and were observed to contract or remain stable during treatment; the increase in clonality was shown to reflect expansion of private clonotypes at ibrutinib response. At ibrutinib response clonality went up, during sustained remission it held steady, and at progression it dropped back toward baseline.

The sequence was collected from a human donor with chronic lymphocytic leukemia. The receptor chain draws on TRBV30 and TRBJ1-6, with 10 bases in between that match TRBD1. The material was PBMCs, obtained after 24 months of ibrutinib treatment. DNA sequence: TGTGCCTGGAGTACCTCCGGGACAGGGGATTCACCCCTCCACTTT. This sequence encodes CAWSTSGTGDSPLHF.